Detailed here is one T cell receptor beta chain. Sequencing of TCR beta was performed on blood CD8+ and CD4+ T cells. This entry comes from a study of CD8 T cells in Susac syndrome. Trimming at V came to 6 bases and at J to 7 bases, leaving 11 bases not matched to a gene. The CDR3 runs 15 residues. Germline V lookup: CDR1 MNHNS, CDR2 SASEGT. RNA totalling about 0.45 to 1 ug underwent reverse transcription with random hexamers. Multiplex immunoSEQ PCR targeted 54 Vbeta and 13 Jbeta TCR beta segments. TCRdb re-derived calls from the immunoSEQ multiplex PCR reads in MiXCR, one entry per CDR3 protein. The sample has about 300,000 distinct CDR3 sequences; about 91% are singletons.

This rearrangement joins TRBV6-1 to TRBJ2-3; 9 bases are shared with TRBD2. This sequence was found in a human donor with multiple sclerosis. Sequenced material: CD4+ T cells from PBMCs. The CDR3 is CASREIAGVTYTQYF. The CDR3 DNA reads TGTGCCAGCAGAGAAATAGCGGGAGTAACGTATACGCAGTATTTT.